The 20 T cell receptor beta chains in this list originate from one sample, sequenced in a study of CD8+ T cells in alopecia areata. Treatment noted: oral pan-JAK inhibitor, 5-10 mg twice daily. RNA, once extracted, was reverse transcribed into cDNA for use as the sequencing template. Measured with immunoSEQ multiplex PCR; TCRdb has only the in-frame clones, and not every one. The sample records about 250,000 clones, around 64% being singletons. The starting material was CD4+ T cells sorted from blood, obtained at approximately week 51, from a patient treated with tofacitinib. The receptors were sampled from a human donor with alopecia areata.

The CDR3 reads CASSSEGQVQFF. CDR3 in DNA: TGTGCCAGCAGCAGCGAAGGGCAGGTGCAGTTCTTC. The V and J genes are TRBV2 and TRBJ2-1; D unresolved. The V and J ends lost 6 bases and 12 bases respectively, with 15 bases between them. The germline gives CDR1 SNHLY, CDR2 FYNNEI. CDR3 length: 12 amino acids.

The J gene is TRBJ2-2, the V gene TRBV18, with 8 bases identical to TRBD1. The junction had 7 bases not matched to a gene; V was cut back by 3 bases and J by 4 bases. The CDR3 is 16 amino acids. The germline CDR1 and CDR2 sequences are KGHSH and LQKENI. The CDR3: CASSPGQGATTGELFF. CDR3 nucleotide sequence: TGTGCCAGCTCACCGGGCCAGGGGGCGACCACCGGGGAGCTGTTTTTT.

The chain employs TRBV29-1 and TRBJ2-1; D not resolved. The CDR3 consists of 15 residues. From germline, CDR1 is SQVTM and CDR2 ANQGSEA. V lost 1 base and J 0 bases, leaving 10 bases between the germline ends. The CDR3 DNA is TGCAGCGTTGAAGGGGCCCTTGGCTCCTACAATGAGCAGTTCTTC. Its protein product is CSVEGALGSYNEQFF.

The rearrangement links TRBV18 to TRBJ2-5; possible D gene TRBD1, 6 bases. Germline CDR1 reads KGHSH; CDR2 reads LQKENI. The CDR3 is 13 residues long. The V gene lost 2 bases and the J gene lost 4 bases, with 8 bases spanning the gap. This chain's CDR3 is CASSPGTRETQYF. CDR3 sequence (DNA): TGTGCCAGCTCACCAGGGACACGAGAGACCCAGTACTTC.

This clone was seen a handful of times. This chain connects TRBV7-3 to TRBJ2-5; 7 nucleotides line up with TRBD1. Germline assignment: CDR1 SGHTA and CDR2 FQGTGA. The CDR3 has 13 residues. The ends lost 5 bases at V and 2 bases at J; junction bases unmatched: 2. The CDR3 sequence: CASSRGQQETQYF. Here the CDR3 DNA reads TGTGCCAGCAGCCGGGGACAGCAAGAGACCCAGTACTTC.

The gene calls are TRBV30 and TRBJ1-5; 8 bases align to TRBD1. Germline V lookup: CDR1 GTSNPN, CDR2 SVGIG (reference sequence). This CDR3 region has 15 residues. J gave up 1 base and V 1 base, and 3 bases lay outside the gene matches. The CDR3 sequence: CAWSAGQGSNQPQHF. The CDR3 DNA sequence: TGTGCCTGGAGTGCCGGACAGGGCAGCAATCAGCCCCAGCATTTT.

The chain combines TRBV4-3 with TRBJ1-2; D possibly corresponds to TRBD1 (5 bases). V was cut by 2 bases and J by 4 bases, with 11 bases left in between. Germline CDR1 and CDR2: LGHNA and YSLEER. The CDR3 has 14 residues. In nucleotides, the CDR3 is TGCGCCAGCAGCCAATGGGACGTGGGCTATGGCTACACCTTC. This encodes CASSQWDVGYGYTF.

This rearrangement joins TRBV7-2 to TRBJ1-2, with 7 bases that match TRBD1. The CDR3 is 14 residues long. With V trimmed by 5 bases and J by 8 bases, 11 bases remained unmatched. From germline, CDR1 is SGHTA and CDR2 FQGNSA. In nucleotides, the CDR3 is TGTGCCAGCAGCGCGCCGGGACAGCTAAGGGGCTACACCTTC. Translation gives CASSAPGQLRGYTF.

The V and J genes are TRBV10-3 and TRBJ1-2; D not certain. V dropped 4 bases and J dropped 2 bases, with 14 bases sitting between them. Germline CDR1 and CDR2: ENHRY and SYGVKD. CDR3 length: 15 amino acids. The CDR3 sequence is CAISGGVPGNYGYTF. The CDR3 nucleotides read TGTGCCATCAGTGGAGGAGTCCCAGGAAACTATGGCTACACCTTC.

The V and J genes are TRBV6-5 and TRBJ1-6; a weak D match, TRBD1 (6 bases). Trimming left V 6 bases short and J 7 bases short, with 16 bases between. Per the germline V gene, CDR1 is MNHEY and CDR2 is SVGAGI. The CDR3 spans 15 residues. The DNA of the CDR3 is TGTGCCAGCAGAGGGGGGGGCTCGATCAATTCACCCCTCCACTTT. Translated, it gives CASRGGGSINSPLHF.

The chain joins TRBV18 to TRBJ1-3, with D possibly matching TRBD1 (5 bases). The CDR3 spans 14 residues. Trimming pared 3 bases from V and 7 bases from J, leaving 13 bases between. Germline V gene data show CDR1 as KGHSH and CDR2 as LQKENI. Here the CDR3 reads CASSPRGESNTIYF. DNA for the CDR3: TGTGCCAGCTCACCGCGAGGGGAATCGAACACCATATATTTT.

This chain links TRBV5-6 with TRBJ2-5; D is perhaps TRBD2 (7 bases). The germline V and J ends were trimmed by 2 bases and 5 bases, with 10 bases remaining between them. This CDR3 comprises 13 residues. Germline CDR1 and CDR2: SGHDT and YYEEEE. The CDR3 loop reads CASSFAGAETQYF. The CDR3 DNA follows: TGTGCCAGCAGCTTCGCGGGGGCTGAGACCCAGTACTTC. The variable domain in full, completed from reference TRBV5-6 and TRBJ2-5, reads DAGVTQSPTHLIKTRGQQVTLRCSPKSGHDTVSWYQQALGQGPQFIFQYYEEEERQRGNFPDRFSGHQFPNYSSELNVNALLLGDSALYLCASSFAGAETQYFGPGTRLLVL.

The chain uses TRBV9 and TRBJ2-7; no clear D. Germline CDR1 and CDR2: SGDLS and YYNGEE. V lost 0 bases and J 3 bases, leaving 7 bases between the germline ends. The length of the CDR3 is 13 residues. CDR3 bases: TGTGCCAGCAGCGTAGGAGGAGTCTACGAGCAGTACTTC. Amino acid sequence: CASSVGGVYEQYF.

The rearrangement links TRBV9 to TRBJ2-7; 10 bases align to TRBD2. CDR3 size: 14 residues. Trimming cost V 2 bases and J 2 bases; bases outside gene matches: 1. CDR1 and CDR2 from the germline V gene are SGDLS and YYNGEE. CDR3 nucleotide sequence: TGTGCCAGCAGCGTTAGCGGGGGGACCTACGAGCAGTACTTC. Amino acids: CASSVSGGTYEQYF. The entire variable domain, with the rest obtained from reference TRBV9 and TRBJ2-7, is as follows: DSGVTQTPKHLITATGQRVTLRCSPRSGDLSVYWYQQSLDQGLQFLIQYYNGEERAKGNILERFSAQQFPDLHSELNLSSLELGDSALYFCASSVSGGTYEQYFGPGTRLTVT.

The chain is built from TRBV19 and TRBJ2-7, with 11 bases that match TRBD1. Per the germline V gene, CDR1 is LNHDA and CDR2 is SQIVND (reference sequence). This CDR3 spans 15 amino acids. Trimming at V came to 6 bases and at J to 3 bases, leaving 7 bases not matched to a gene. The CDR3 DNA reads as TGTGCCAGTAGACTTCGGACAGGGGGCTTCTACGAGCAGTACTTC. Translation gives CASRLRTGGFYEQYF.

The chain carries TRBV5-1 and TRBJ1-1; possible D gene TRBD1, 5 bases. This CDR3 has 13 amino acids. Germline-derived CDR1 and CDR2 are SGHRS and YFSETQ. V shed 0 bases and J shed 7 bases, with 10 bases lying between them. The CDR3 DNA reads TGCGCCAGCAGCTTGGATCCGACAGTTGAAGCTTTCTTT. Translated: CASSLDPTVEAFF.

The V gene is TRBV29-1, the J gene TRBJ2-7, with D perhaps TRBD1 (6 bases). Germline V gene sequence: CDR1 SQVTM, CDR2 ANQGSEA. The V end was cut by 4 bases, the J end by 3 bases, with 13 bases between. CDR3 size: 13 residues. The CDR3 loop reads CSVGWGPIYEQYF. In DNA, the CDR3 is TGCAGCGTTGGCTGGGGGCCAATCTACGAGCAGTACTTC.

This clone has only a few counts. The chain recombines TRBV7-3 with TRBJ2-1; D gene unclear. CDR1 SGHTA and CDR2 FQGTGA come from the germline V gene. CDR3 length: 14 residues. V was shortened by 5 bases and J by 9 bases, with 17 bases between the two germline ends. The chain's CDR3 is CASSPRRESPEQFF. In nucleotides, the CDR3 is TGTGCCAGCAGCCCCCGGAGAGAGAGCCCTGAGCAGTTCTTC.

This clone was counted only a few times. The chain has TRBV9 and TRBJ1-1; 10 bases map to TRBD1. V lost 2 bases, J lost 2 bases, and 3 bases stayed unmatched. CDR3 length equals 15 residues. Germline CDR1 and CDR2: SGDLS and YYNGEE. CDR3 nucleotide sequence: TGTGCCAGCAGCGTGGACAGGGGGTTAAACACTGAAGCTTTCTTT. Translating it yields CASSVDRGLNTEAFF.

This chain connects TRBV15 to TRBJ2-2; weak D call: TRBD2 (5 bases). This CDR3 contains 15 residues. Looked up from germline, CDR1 is LNHNV and CDR2 is YYDKDF (reference sequence). The V end lost 1 base, the J end lost 0 bases, and 6 bases lay between the germline ends. CDR3 in DNA: TGTGCCACCAGCAGAGCCGGGGCGAACACCGGGGAGCTGTTTTTT. As protein: CATSRAGANTGELFF.